This record looks at one TCR beta chain sequence and its context. The data derive from a study of Ad26.COV2.S vaccination and SARS-CoV-2 variants. Regarding treatment: about 20 received Ad26.COV2.S at low or high dose, single or two shots; 5 received placebo; per-sample allocation not given. The samples date from day 63 after the first vaccine or placebo injection. V dropped 3 bases and J dropped 0; count of bases not matched to a gene: 7. The CDR3 has 15 amino acids. Germline CDR1 and CDR2: DFQATT and SNEGSKA (reference sequence). Generated by immunoSEQ multiplex PCR, the TCRdb table keeps only in-frame clones and is missing some. The sample includes around 270,000 clones, roughly 87% of them seen just once.

The sequencing used peripheral blood, collected in a trial of Ad26.COV2.S vaccine versus placebo. The TCR was taken from a person aged 18-65 years who received the Ad26.COV2.S COVID-19 vaccine or a placebo. This chain joins TRBV20-1 and TRBJ2-7, with TRBD2 matching 8 bases. The CDR3 here is CSASESGGSSYEQYF. The DNA of the CDR3 is TGCAGTGCTAGTGAGTCGGGGGGGAGCTCCTACGAGCAGTACTTC.